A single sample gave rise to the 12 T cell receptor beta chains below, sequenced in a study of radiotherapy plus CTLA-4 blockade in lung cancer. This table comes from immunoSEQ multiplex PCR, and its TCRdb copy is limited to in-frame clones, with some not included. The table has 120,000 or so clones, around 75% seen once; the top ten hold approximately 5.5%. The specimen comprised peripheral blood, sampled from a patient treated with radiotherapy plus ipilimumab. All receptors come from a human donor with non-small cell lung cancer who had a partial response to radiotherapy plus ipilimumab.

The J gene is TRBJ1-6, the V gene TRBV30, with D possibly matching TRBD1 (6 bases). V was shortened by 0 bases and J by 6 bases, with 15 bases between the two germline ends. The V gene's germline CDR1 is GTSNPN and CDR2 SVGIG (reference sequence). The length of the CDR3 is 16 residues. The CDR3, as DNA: TGTGCCTGGAGTGTATTGGGGCAGGGGCCTAATTCACCCCTCCACTTT. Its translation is CAWSVLGQGPNSPLHF.

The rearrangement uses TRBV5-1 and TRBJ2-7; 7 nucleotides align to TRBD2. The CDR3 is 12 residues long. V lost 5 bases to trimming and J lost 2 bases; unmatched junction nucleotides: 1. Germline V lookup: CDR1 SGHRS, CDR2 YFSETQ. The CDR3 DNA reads TGCGCCAGCAGGGCGGGGGCCTACGAGCAGTACTTC. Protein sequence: CASRAGAYEQYF.

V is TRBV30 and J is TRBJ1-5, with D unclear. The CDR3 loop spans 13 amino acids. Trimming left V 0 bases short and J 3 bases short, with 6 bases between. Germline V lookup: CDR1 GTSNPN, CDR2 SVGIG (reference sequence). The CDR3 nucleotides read TGTGCCTGGAGTGTACTCTCCAATCAGCCCCAGCATTTT. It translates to CAWSVLSNQPQHF.

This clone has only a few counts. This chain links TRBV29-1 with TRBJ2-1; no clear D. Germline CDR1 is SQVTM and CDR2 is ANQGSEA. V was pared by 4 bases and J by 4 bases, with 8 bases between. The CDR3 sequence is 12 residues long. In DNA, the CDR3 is TGCAGCGTTGTGGCAGCGTACAATGAGCAGTTCTTC. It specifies CSVVAAYNEQFF.

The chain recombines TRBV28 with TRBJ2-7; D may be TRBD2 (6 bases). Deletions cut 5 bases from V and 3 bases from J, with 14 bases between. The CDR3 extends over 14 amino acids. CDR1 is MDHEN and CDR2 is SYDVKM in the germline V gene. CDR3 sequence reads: CASSTVRGIYEQYV. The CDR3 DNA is TGTGCCAGCAGTACGGTACGGGGGATCTACGAGCAGTACGTC.

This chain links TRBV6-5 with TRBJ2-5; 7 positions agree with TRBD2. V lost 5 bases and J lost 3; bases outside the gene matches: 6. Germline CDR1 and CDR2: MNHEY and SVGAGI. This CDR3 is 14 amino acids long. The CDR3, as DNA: TGTGCCAGCAGTCGAAAAGCGGGGAAAGAGACCCAGTACTTC. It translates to CASSRKAGKETQYF.

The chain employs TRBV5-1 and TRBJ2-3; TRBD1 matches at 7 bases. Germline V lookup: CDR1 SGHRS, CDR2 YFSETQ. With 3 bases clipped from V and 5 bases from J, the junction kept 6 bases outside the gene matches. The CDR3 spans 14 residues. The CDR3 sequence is CASSSTGLGDTQYF. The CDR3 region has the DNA TGCGCCAGCAGCTCGACAGGGTTGGGAGATACGCAGTATTTT. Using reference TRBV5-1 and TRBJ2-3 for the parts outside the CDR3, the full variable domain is KAGVTQTPRYLIKTRGQQVTLSCSPISGHRSVSWYQQTPGQGLQFLFEYFSETQRNKGNFPGRFSGRQFSNSRSEMNVSTLELGDSALYLCASSSTGLGDTQYFGPGTRLTVL.

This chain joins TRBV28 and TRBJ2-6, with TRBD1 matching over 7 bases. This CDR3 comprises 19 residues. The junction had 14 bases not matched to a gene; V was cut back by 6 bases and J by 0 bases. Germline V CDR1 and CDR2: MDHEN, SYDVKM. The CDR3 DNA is TGTGCCAGCAGCACCAGACAGGGTCCAGGGCCCTCTGGGGCCAACGTCCTGACTTTC. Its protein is CASSTRQGPGPSGANVLTF.

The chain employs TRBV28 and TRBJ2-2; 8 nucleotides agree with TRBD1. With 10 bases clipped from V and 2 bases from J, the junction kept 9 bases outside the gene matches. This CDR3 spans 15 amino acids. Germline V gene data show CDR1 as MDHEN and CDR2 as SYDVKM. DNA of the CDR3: TGTGCCACCGCCCACGACAGGGGAAACACCGGGGAGCTGTTTTTT. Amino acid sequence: CATAHDRGNTGELFF.

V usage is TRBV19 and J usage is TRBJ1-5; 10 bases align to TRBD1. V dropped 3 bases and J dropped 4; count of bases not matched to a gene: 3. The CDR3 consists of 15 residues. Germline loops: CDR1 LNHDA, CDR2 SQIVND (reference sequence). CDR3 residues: CASSIDRGLNQPQHF. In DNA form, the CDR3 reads TGTGCCAGTAGTATCGACAGGGGGCTAAATCAGCCCCAGCATTTT.

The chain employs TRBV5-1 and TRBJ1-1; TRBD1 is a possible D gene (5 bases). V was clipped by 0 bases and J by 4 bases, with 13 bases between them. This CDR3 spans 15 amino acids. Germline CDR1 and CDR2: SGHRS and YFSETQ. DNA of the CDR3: TGCGCCAGCAGCTTGGGGAGGGGCTGGGGCACTGAAGCTTTCTTT. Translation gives CASSLGRGWGTEAFF.

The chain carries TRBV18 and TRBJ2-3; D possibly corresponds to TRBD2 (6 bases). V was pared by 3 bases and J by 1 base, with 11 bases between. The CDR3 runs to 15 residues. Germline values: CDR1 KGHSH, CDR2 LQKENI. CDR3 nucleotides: TGTGCCAGCTCACCCCGGGACTCCCGCACAGATACGCAGTATTTT. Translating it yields CASSPRDSRTDTQYF.